The TCR beta chain under discussion was sequenced for a study of T cell responses to AZD1222 COVID-19 vaccine. Whole-study results and caveats: It was only after the peak T cell response that any repertoires were sampled. Spike regions recognized by vaccine-associated CD4 TCRs spanned the protein, led by 160-218 and 743-854. The study identified only six AZD1222 recipients as seropositive at baseline.

Assay: immunoSEQ multiplex PCR; the TCRdb copy retains only in-frame clones and omits some. The sample shows under 120,000 clones, more than 85% of them seen only once. This clone was seen just once. Its antigen is unidentified. V lost 4 bases and J lost 0; bases outside the gene matches: 4. The germline V gene has CDR1 MNHEY and CDR2 SVGAGI. This CDR3 has 15 residues. The receptor was derived from an adult in good health. Material: peripheral blood, obtained on day 0 of AZD1222 vaccination. V gene TRBV6-5 combines with J gene TRBJ1-2, with 8 bases matching TRBD1. The CDR3 spells CASSSRTGSNYGYTF. The CDR3 DNA reads TGTGCCAGCAGTTCGCGGACAGGGTCTAACTATGGCTACACCTTC.